This is a list of T cell receptor beta chains from one sample in a study of blood T cell repertoires in COVID-19. TCRdb keeps only in-frame clones here, not all; method: immunoSEQ multiplex PCR. The data show fewer than 250,000 clones, 81% seen once. The sample taken for sequencing was PBMCs or T cells enriched from blood (not recorded which). These receptors came from a woman aged 45-65 years with acute COVID-19. Both conserved end residues are part of each CDR3. The D gene is left open where the match is weak. Expanded clones get a size class; other rows say once, few or many, or leave the size out.

v_gene: TRBV5-4; d_gene: .; abundance: .; j_gene: TRBJ2-5; CDR3aa: CASSVRGQETQYF; CDR3nt: TGTGCCAGCAGCGTCCGGGGTCAAGAGACCCAGTACTTC
v_gene: TRBV6-5; d_gene: .; abundance: once; j_gene: TRBJ1-5; CDR3aa: CASSLGPAQHF; CDR3nt: TGTGCCAGCAGCCTTGGGCCGGCCCAGCATTTT
v_gene: TRBV6-5; d_gene: .; abundance: .; j_gene: TRBJ2-5; CDR3aa: CASGRDGLWTQYF; CDR3nt: TGTGCCAGCGGGCGGGACGGACTTTGGACCCAGTACTTC
v_gene: TRBV7-2; d_gene: .; abundance: .; j_gene: TRBJ2-1; CDR3aa: CASSLAGGVYNEQFF; CDR3nt: TGTGCCAGCAGCTTAGCGGGGGGAGTTTACAATGAGCAGTTCTTC
v_gene: TRBV2; d_gene: TRBD2; abundance: .; j_gene: TRBJ2-3; CDR3aa: CASSASGTDTQYF; CDR3nt: TGTGCCAGCAGCGCTAGCGGTACAGATACGCAGTATTTT
v_gene: TRBV3-1/TRBV3-2; d_gene: .; abundance: .; j_gene: TRBJ1-6; CDR3aa: CASNTQGSSSPLHF; CDR3nt: TGTGCCAGCAACACACAAGGGAGTAGTTCACCCCTCCACTTT
v_gene: TRBV19; d_gene: TRBD1; abundance: .; j_gene: TRBJ1-5; CDR3aa: CASSSLGTDFNQPQHF; CDR3nt: TGTGCCAGTAGTTCCCTCGGGACAGACTTCAATCAGCCCCAGCATTTT
v_gene: TRBV18; d_gene: .; abundance: .; j_gene: TRBJ2-3; CDR3aa: CASSLTVVQGTDTQYF; CDR3nt: TGTGCCAGCTCCCTGACAGTAGTACAGGGCACAGATACGCAGTATTTT
v_gene: TRBV7-2; d_gene: TRBD1; abundance: few; j_gene: TRBJ2-1; CDR3aa: CASSNSGTGWNEQFF; CDR3nt: TGTGCCAGCAGTAATTCCGGGACAGGGTGGAATGAGCAGTTCTTC
v_gene: TRBV5-1; d_gene: .; abundance: .; j_gene: TRBJ1-1; CDR3aa: CASRHQGLNTEAFF; CDR3nt: TGCGCCAGCAGGCATCAGGGGTTGAACACTGAAGCTTTCTTT
v_gene: TRBV5-4; d_gene: .; abundance: .; j_gene: TRBJ2-2; CDR3aa: CAISRRGPNTGELFF; CDR3nt: TGTGCCATCTCCCGGAGGGGCCCGAACACCGGGGAGCTGTTTTTT
v_gene: TRBV5-8; d_gene: TRBD1; abundance: .; j_gene: TRBJ2-2; CDR3aa: CASTGGFVGELFF; CDR3nt: TGTGCCAGCACAGGGGGCTTTGTCGGGGAGCTGTTTTTT
v_gene: TRBV11-2; d_gene: .; abundance: .; j_gene: TRBJ2-2; CDR3aa: CASSGLTRYTGELFF; CDR3nt: TGTGCCAGCAGCGGATTGACTAGATACACCGGGGAGCTGTTTTTT
v_gene: TRBV30; d_gene: TRBD1; abundance: .; j_gene: TRBJ2-7; CDR3aa: CAWSVGAATGGYEQYF; CDR3nt: TGTGCCTGGAGTGTAGGCGCTGCGACAGGGGGTTACGAGCAGTACTTC
v_gene: TRBV30; d_gene: TRBD1; abundance: .; j_gene: TRBJ1-5; CDR3aa: CAWSSGGGQPQHF; CDR3nt: TGTGCCTGGAGTTCAGGGGGTGGTCAGCCCCAGCATTTT
v_gene: TRBV7-2; d_gene: .; abundance: .; j_gene: TRBJ1-3; CDR3aa: CASSLDQGGTGNTIYF; CDR3nt: TGTGCCAGCAGCTTAGATCAGGGCGGGACGGGAAACACCATATATTTT
v_gene: TRBV29-1; d_gene: .; abundance: few; j_gene: TRBJ1-2; CDR3aa: CRSDGSDGYTF; CDR3nt: TGCAGATCCGACGGGAGCGATGGCTACACCTTC
v_gene: TRBV28; d_gene: .; abundance: .; j_gene: TRBJ1-2; CDR3aa: CASSSRPYGYTF; CDR3nt: TGTGCCAGCAGTTCGCGGCCCTATGGCTACACCTTC
v_gene: TRBV7-2; d_gene: TRBD1; abundance: .; j_gene: TRBJ1-5; CDR3aa: CASSPGAGGQPQHF; CDR3nt: TGTGCCAGCAGTCCCGGCGCAGGGGGCCAGCCCCAGCATTTT
v_gene: TRBV28; d_gene: TRBD1; abundance: .; j_gene: TRBJ1-2; CDR3aa: CASSSGDRGEDGYTF; CDR3nt: TGTGCCAGCAGTTCGGGGGACAGGGGAGAAGATGGCTACACCTTC
v_gene: TRBV5-1; d_gene: TRBD2; abundance: .; j_gene: TRBJ2-3; CDR3aa: CASSLGTNTDTQYF; CDR3nt: TGCGCCAGCAGCCTCGGGACTAACACAGATACGCAGTATTTT
v_gene: TRBV3-1/TRBV3-2; d_gene: .; abundance: .; j_gene: TRBJ1-2; CDR3aa: CASSQDGGIYGYTF; CDR3nt: TGTGCCAGCAGCCAAGATGGGGGGATCTATGGCTACACCTTC
v_gene: TRBV6-5; d_gene: TRBD2; abundance: .; j_gene: TRBJ2-2; CDR3aa: CASSFASGGELFF; CDR3nt: TGTGCCAGCAGTTTTGCTAGCGGCGGGGAGCTGTTTTTT
v_gene: TRBV7-2; d_gene: .; abundance: .; j_gene: TRBJ2-7; CDR3aa: CASSSTGTSKTYEQYF; CDR3nt: TGTGCCAGCAGCTCTACCGGGACTTCCAAAACCTACGAGCAGTACTTC
v_gene: TRBV11-2; d_gene: TRBD1; abundance: .; j_gene: TRBJ1-5; CDR3aa: CASSPGQGVQPQHF; CDR3nt: TGTGCCAGCAGCCCGGGACAGGGGGTTCAGCCCCAGCATTTT
v_gene: TRBV6-6; d_gene: TRBD2; abundance: .; j_gene: TRBJ2-7; CDR3aa: CASSPHHQTSGRSYEQYF; CDR3nt: TGTGCCAGCAGTCCACACCACCAGACTAGCGGGAGGAGCTACGAGCAGTACTTC
v_gene: TRBV4-1; d_gene: TRBD1; abundance: .; j_gene: TRBJ2-7; CDR3aa: CASSQGGDRLYEQYF; CDR3nt: TGCGCCAGCAGCCAAGGGGGGGACAGGTTGTACGAGCAGTACTTC
v_gene: TRBV6-5; d_gene: .; abundance: .; j_gene: TRBJ2-7; CDR3aa: CASSRQGSYEQYF; CDR3nt: TGTGCCAGCAGTCGACAAGGCTCCTACGAGCAGTACTTC
v_gene: TRBV6-5; d_gene: TRBD1; abundance: .; j_gene: TRBJ1-2; CDR3aa: CASSYGTGLFYTF; CDR3nt: TGTGCCAGCAGTTACGGGACAGGGTTATTCTACACCTTC
v_gene: TRBV9; d_gene: TRBD1; abundance: .; j_gene: TRBJ1-1; CDR3aa: CASSARTGGGTEAFF; CDR3nt: TGTGCCAGCAGCGCCCGGACAGGGGGGGGGACTGAAGCTTTCTTT
v_gene: TRBV2; d_gene: TRBD2; abundance: once; j_gene: TRBJ2-7; CDR3aa: CASRGLAGASYEQYF; CDR3nt: TGTGCCAGCAGGGGACTAGCGGGGGCCTCCTACGAGCAGTACTTC